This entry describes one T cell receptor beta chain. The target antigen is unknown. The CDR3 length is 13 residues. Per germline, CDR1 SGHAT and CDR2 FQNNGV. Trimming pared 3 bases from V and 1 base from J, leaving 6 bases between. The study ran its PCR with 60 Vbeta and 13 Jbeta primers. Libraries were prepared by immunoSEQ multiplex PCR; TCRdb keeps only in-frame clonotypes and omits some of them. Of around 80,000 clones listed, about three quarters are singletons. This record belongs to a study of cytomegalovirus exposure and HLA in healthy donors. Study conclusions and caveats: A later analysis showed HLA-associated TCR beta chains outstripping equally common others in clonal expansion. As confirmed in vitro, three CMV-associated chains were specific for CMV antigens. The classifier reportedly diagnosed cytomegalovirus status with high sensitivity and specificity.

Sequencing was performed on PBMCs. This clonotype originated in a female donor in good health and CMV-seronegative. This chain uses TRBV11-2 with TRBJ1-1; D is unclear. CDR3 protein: CASSFEENTEAFF. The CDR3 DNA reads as TGTGCCAGCAGCTTCGAGGAGAACACTGAAGCTTTCTTT.